The source of this T cell receptor beta chain is a study of naive and memory T cell subsets. Two oligonucleotides, mixed equimolar, formed the beta constant-region primer covering TRBC1 and TRBC2. Ligated cDNA was amplified by four rounds of PCR with nested alpha and beta constant-region primers and SP2. MiXCR was run by TCRdb on the UMI-ligation and nested PCR reads, yielding one entry per CDR3 protein. The table records about 120,000 distinct CDR3 sequences, roughly 36% of them present only once. This clonotype originated in a human donor in good health. The sequenced sample consisted of central memory CD4+ T cells from blood.

The CDR3 region has the DNA TGCAGTGCTAGAGACAAGATTCTCGGTGCGGGAGAGGTTTACAATGAGCAGTTCTTC. Translation: CSARDKILGAGEVYNEQFF. The genes are TRBV20-1 and TRBJ2-1; TRBD2 matches at 7 bases. The CDR3 has 19 amino acids. Germline CDR1 DFQATT, CDR2 SNEGSKA (reference sequence). The J segment lost 4 bases and the V segment lost 0 bases, leaving 18 bases of the junction unmatched.